The rows below give T cell receptor beta chains drawn from one sample of a study of blood T cell repertoires in COVID-19. The protocol was immunoSEQ multiplex PCR, while the TCRdb copy is restricted to in-frame clones and leaves out a portion. Found here are some 460,000 clones, approximately 86% of them singletons; the top ten hold 0.7%. Input material: PBMCs or T cells enriched from blood (not recorded which). These receptors were obtained from a woman younger than 30 who had recovered from COVID-19. CDR3s include the opening cysteine and the closing phenylalanine or tryptophan. Each record gives: V gene, J gene, D gene, CDR3 protein. The D gene is left open where the match is weak.

TRBV18	TRBJ1-3	-	CASSDSAGNTIYF
TRBV3-1/TRBV3-2	TRBJ1-6	TRBD1	CASSSYRGSTPLHF
TRBV5-1	TRBJ1-5	TRBD1	CASSLEGQGYQPQHF
TRBV7-9	TRBJ1-1	TRBD1	CASSRTKGGADRAFF
TRBV2	TRBJ1-1	-	CASSESEAEAFF
TRBV15	TRBJ1-1	-	CATSSGLETEAFF
TRBV27	TRBJ2-7	-	CASSPIPGGYEQYF
TRBV7-2	TRBJ2-3	-	CASSLDYAMDTQYF
TRBV5-1	TRBJ1-2	-	CASRTVQGEEGYTF
TRBV5-1	TRBJ1-2	TRBD1	CASSLGTGGIYGYTF
TRBV7-2	TRBJ2-5	-	CASSLDYRGTQYF